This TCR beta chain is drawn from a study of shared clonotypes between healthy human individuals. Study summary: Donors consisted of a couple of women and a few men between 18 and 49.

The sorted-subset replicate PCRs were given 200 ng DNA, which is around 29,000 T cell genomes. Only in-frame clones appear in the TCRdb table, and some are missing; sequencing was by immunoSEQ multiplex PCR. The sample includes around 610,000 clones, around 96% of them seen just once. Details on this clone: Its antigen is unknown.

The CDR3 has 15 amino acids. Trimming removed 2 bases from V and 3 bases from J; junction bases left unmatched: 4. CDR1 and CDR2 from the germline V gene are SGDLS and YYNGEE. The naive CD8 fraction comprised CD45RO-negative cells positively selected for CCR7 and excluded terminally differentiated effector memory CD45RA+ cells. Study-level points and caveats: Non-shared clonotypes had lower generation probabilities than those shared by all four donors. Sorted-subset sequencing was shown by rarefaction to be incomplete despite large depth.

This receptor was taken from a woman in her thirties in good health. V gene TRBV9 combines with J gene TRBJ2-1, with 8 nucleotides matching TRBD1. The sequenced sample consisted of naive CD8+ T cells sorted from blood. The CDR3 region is CASSVTGGNYNEQFF. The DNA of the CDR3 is TGTGCCAGCAGCGTCACAGGGGGTAACTACAATGAGCAGTTCTTC. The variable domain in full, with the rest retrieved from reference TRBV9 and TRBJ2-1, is DSGVTQTPKHLITATGQRVTLRCSPRSGDLSVYWYQQSLDQGLQFLIQYYNGEERAKGNILERFSAQQFPDLHSELNLSSLELGDSALYFCASSVTGGNYNEQFFGPGTRLTVL.